These 21 T cell receptor beta chains were all obtained from the same sample, sequenced in a study of blood T cells in healthy people across ages. Alongside a J-beta primer mix, a sample-barcoded 5' primer served in a second PCR lasting roughly 7 to 12 cycles. MiXCR was run by TCRdb on the 5' RACE reads, yielding one entry per CDR3 protein. The sample gives approximately 780,000 distinct CDR3 sequences, under 30% of which show up once; 2.5% to 3.5% is in the top ten. These data are also associated with another study on T cells of mothers and their children.

Sequencing input: blood. Receptors originate from a boy between 10 and 17 years old in good health.

V gene TRBV6-1 combines with J gene TRBJ2-3, with D tentatively TRBD2 (7 bases). This CDR3 has 14 amino acids. From germline, CDR1 is MNHNS and CDR2 SASEGT. Trimming cost V 6 bases and J 2 bases, with 12 bases left between them. Written as DNA, the CDR3 is TGTGCCAGCAGGAAAGGGGGGGACACAGATACGCAGTATTTT. Amino acid sequence: CASRKGGDTDTQYF.

This clonotype was observed a handful of times. The conserved phenylalanine or tryptophan is not found at the CDR3 terminus, so this likely reflects a read error. The rearrangement links TRBV12-3 or TRBV12-4 to TRBJ1-5; weak D call: TRBD1 (6 bases). The CDR3 has 15 residues. Between the trimmed V and J ends, which lost 0 bases and 1 base, there was a span of 7 bases. The CDR3 reads CASSLAGTSNQPQHL. The CDR3 DNA follows: TGTGCCAGCAGTTTAGCGGGGACAAGCAATCAGCCCCAGCATCTT.

This chain links TRBV5-1 with TRBJ2-5; 8 bases match TRBD1. The J call is uncertain, as TRBJ2-7 better fits the DNA end. The CDR3 sequence is 15 residues long. CDR1 is SGHRS, CDR2 YFSETQ, per germline. CDR3 sequence: CASSSNGQGPYEQYF. The DNA for the CDR3 is TGCGCCAGCAGCTCCAATGGACAGGGCCCCTACGAGCAGTACTTC.

The V call is TRBV9, the J call TRBJ2-3, with D possibly being TRBD1 (6 bases). Trimming stripped 0 bases from V and 1 base from J, with 12 bases between. This CDR3 spans 16 amino acids. Germline V gene lookup returns CDR1 SGDLS and CDR2 YYNGEE. The CDR3 sequence is CASSVGVGAGTDTQYF. The DNA for the CDR3 is TGTGCCAGCAGCGTAGGTGTGGGGGCGGGCACAGATACGCAGTATTTT.

The V call is TRBV20-1, the J call TRBJ2-3; D is uncertain. Germline V CDR1 and CDR2: DFQATT, SNEGSKA (reference sequence). CDR3 size: 12 residues. Deletions cut 4 bases from V and 1 base from J, with 6 bases between. The CDR3 DNA sequence: TGCAGTGCTATAGTGGGCACAGATACGCAGTATTTT. Translation: CSAIVGTDTQYF.

This clonotype was counted only a few times. This chain links TRBV11-2 with TRBJ1-4; D is possibly TRBD1 (5 bases). The CDR3 sequence is 15 residues long. Germline CDR1 SGHAT, CDR2 FQNNGV. V was pared by 5 bases and J by 6 bases, with 16 bases between. For the CDR3, the DNA is TGTGCCAGCAGCAGCCTTCAGGGAATCGATGAAAAACTGTTTTTT. Translation: CASSSLQGIDEKLFF.

The chain recombines TRBV4-1 with TRBJ2-5; 12 positions agree with TRBD1. The J call may be faulty, since TRBJ2-7 better matches the DNA end. The CDR3 runs 15 residues. From germline, CDR1 is MGHRA and CDR2 YSYEKL. The CDR3 bases are TGCGCCAGCAGCCAGGGACAGGGGGCCGGTTACGAGCAGTACTTC. This translates into CASSQGQGAGYEQYF.

This clonotype was seen a few times. The V gene is TRBV28, the J gene TRBJ2-7; 10 nucleotides match TRBD1. The ends lost 5 bases at V and 6 bases at J; junction bases unmatched: 7. The CDR3 loop spans 14 amino acids. Germline CDR1 and CDR2: MDHEN and SYDVKM. Here the CDR3 reads CASSRGTGDFEQYF. The CDR3 DNA follows: TGTGCCAGCAGTCGCGGGACAGGGGATTTCGAGCAGTACTTC.

The V call is TRBV14, the J call TRBJ2-1; D unclear. The CDR3 is 16 residues long. With 3 bases removed from V and 0 bases from J, the gap between germline ends came to 12 bases. CDR1 is SGHDN and CDR2 is FVKESK in the germline V gene. CDR3 residues: CASSHRAWVSYNEQFF. The DNA for the CDR3 is TGTGCCAGCAGCCATAGGGCCTGGGTCTCCTACAATGAGCAGTTCTTC.

The chain links TRBV7-9 to TRBJ2-6; D perhaps matches TRBD1 (5 bases). Germline V gene data show CDR1 as SEHNR and CDR2 as FQNEAQ (reference sequence). This CDR3 is built from 18 residues. Trimming took 6 bases from V and 0 from J, leaving 18 bases between them. CDR3 sequence reads: CASRVRGRASSGANVLTF. The DNA for the CDR3 is TGTGCCAGCAGAGTAAGGGGCAGGGCCAGCTCTGGGGCCAACGTCCTGACTTTC.

A few counts support this clonotype. An end of the junction differs from the germline gene, which may be a read error. V and J are TRBV19 and TRBJ1-2; no clear D. The CDR3 covers 12 residues. Germline V gene sequence: CDR1 LNHDA, CDR2 SQIVND (reference sequence). CDR3 DNA sequence: TGTGCCAGTAGTCCTGACCCCCGGGAGGTATACTTC. Its protein product is CASSPDPREVYF.

This clonotype came up a few times. V gene TRBV28 combines with J gene TRBJ1-4, with TRBD1 identical over 9 bases. The length of the CDR3 is 17 residues. J lost 1 base, V lost 6 bases, and 9 bases had no gene match. Germline V gene sequence: CDR1 MDHEN, CDR2 SYDVKM. The CDR3 nucleotides read TGTGCCAGCAGCCACCGGGACAGGGATCGAACTAATGAAAAACTGTTTTTT. Its translation is CASSHRDRDRTNEKLFF.

This clonotype has a handful of counts. V usage is TRBV5-1 and J usage is TRBJ2-5; possibly TRBD2 for D (6 bases). Germline-derived CDR1 and CDR2 are SGHRS and YFSETQ. The CDR3 is 15 amino acids. The V end was cut by 1 base, the J end by 2 bases, with 12 bases between. This CDR3 reads CASSLWSGDQETQYF. The CDR3 nucleotides are TGCGCCAGCAGCTTGTGGTCGGGGGATCAAGAGACCCAGTACTTC.

The table lists this clonotype with a few counts. The chain combines TRBV20-1 with TRBJ2-5; 14 positions match TRBD2. Per germline, CDR1 DFQATT and CDR2 SNEGSKA (reference sequence). Losses at the gene ends were 6 bases for V and 0 bases for J; bases not matched to a gene: 9. This CDR3 has 17 residues. The CDR3 here is CSAPGGTSGGNQETQYF. CDR3 in DNA: TGCAGTGCCCCCGGCGGGACTAGCGGGGGAAACCAAGAGACCCAGTACTTC.

In this sample, this clonotype turned up once. The chain has TRBV7-2 and TRBJ2-7, with TRBD1 identical over 8 bases. The end of the DNA fits TRBJ2-5 better, so the J call may be wrong. This CDR3 has 16 residues. Germline V gene sequence: CDR1 SGHTA, CDR2 FQGNSA. The CDR3 spells CASSLWGQGAGETQYF. DNA for the CDR3: TGTGCCAGCAGCTTATGGGGGCAGGGGGCTGGAGAGACCCAGTACTTC.

This clonotype was detected a few times. At one end the junction does not follow the germline gene, possibly because of a read error. The genes are TRBV5-1 and TRBJ1-4; TRBD1 might be the D (6 bases). Germline-derived CDR1 and CDR2 are SGHRS and YFSETQ. The CDR3 runs 15 residues. The CDR3 sequence: CASTDPGTTNEKLFF. Here the CDR3 DNA reads TGCGCCAGCACCGACCCCGGGACAACGAATGAAAAACTGTTTTTT. The full variable domain, completed using reference TRBV5-1 and TRBJ1-4, is KAGVTQTPRYLIKTRGQQVTLSCSPISGHRSVSWYQQTPGQGLQFLFEYFSETQRNKGNFPGRFSGRQFSNSRSEMNVSTLELGDSALYLCASTDPGTTNEKLFFGSGTQLSVL.

The gene calls are TRBV4-1 and TRBJ2-5; TRBD1 might be the D (6 bases). The CDR3 length is 16 residues. The V and J ends lost 4 bases and 2 bases respectively, with 17 bases between them. CDR1 and CDR2 from the germline V gene are MGHRA and YSYEKL. The CDR3 bases are TGCGCCAGCAGCCGGGGACACGGTCAATTTCAAGAGACCCAGTACTTC. Translating it yields CASSRGHGQFQETQYF.

There are a few counts of this clonotype. This chain links TRBV7-9 with TRBJ1-2; D unclear. CDR1 SEHNR and CDR2 FQNEAQ come from the germline V gene (reference sequence). The germline V and J ends were trimmed by 2 bases and 7 bases, with 8 bases remaining between them. The CDR3 covers 12 residues. In nucleotides, the CDR3 is TGTGCCAGCAGCTTAAGTGACTTTGGCTACACCTTC. As protein: CASSLSDFGYTF.

The chain is built from TRBV4-1 and TRBJ2-6; maybe TRBD1 (6 bases). CDR3 size: 18 residues. Trimming removed 4 bases from V and 0 bases from J, with 16 bases in between. Germline loops: CDR1 MGHRA, CDR2 YSYEKL. This chain's CDR3 is CASSPSDSPRSGANVLTF. DNA for the CDR3: TGCGCCAGCAGCCCATCGGACAGTCCCCGCTCTGGGGCCAACGTCCTGACTTTC.

V gene TRBV5-1 combines with J gene TRBJ1-4; 10 nucleotides line up with TRBD1. The trim removed 3 bases at V and 5 bases at J, leaving 4 bases unmatched. The CDR3 is made up of 15 amino acids. Germline lookup yields CDR1 SGHRS and CDR2 YFSETQ. As DNA, the CDR3 is TGCGCCAGCAGCTGGACAGGGGGGCAAAATGAAAAACTGTTTTTT. Translated, it gives CASSWTGGQNEKLFF.

J is TRBJ2-1 and V is TRBV6-1; the D is unclear. This CDR3 region has 15 residues. V lost 6 bases and J 0 bases, leaving 12 bases between the germline ends. Germline CDR1 and CDR2: MNHNS and SASEGT. The CDR3 sequence: CASRKDARSYNEQFF. In nucleotides, the CDR3 is TGTGCCAGCAGGAAGGACGCTCGCTCCTACAATGAGCAGTTCTTC.